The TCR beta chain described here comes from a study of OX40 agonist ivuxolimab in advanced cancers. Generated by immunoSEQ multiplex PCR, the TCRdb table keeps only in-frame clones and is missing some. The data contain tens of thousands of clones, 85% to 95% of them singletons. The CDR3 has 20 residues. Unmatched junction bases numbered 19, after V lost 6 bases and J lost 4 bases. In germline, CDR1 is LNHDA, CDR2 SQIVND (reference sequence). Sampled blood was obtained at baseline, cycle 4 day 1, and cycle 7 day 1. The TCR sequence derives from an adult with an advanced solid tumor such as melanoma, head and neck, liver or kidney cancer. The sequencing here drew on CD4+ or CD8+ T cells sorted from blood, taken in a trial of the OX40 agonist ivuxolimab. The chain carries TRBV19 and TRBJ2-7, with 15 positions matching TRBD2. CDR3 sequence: CASSSIVRTSGRESKYEQYF. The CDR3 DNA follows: TGTGCCAGTAGCAGTATAGTAAGGACTAGCGGGAGGGAATCGAAATACGAGCAGTACTTC.